This entry lists 31 T cell receptor beta chains sequenced from one sample in a study of blood T cell repertoires in COVID-19. Profiling relied on immunoSEQ multiplex PCR, and the TCRdb table lists in-frame clones only, not all of them. The repertoire includes about 150,000 clones, 87% of them detected once, and roughly 3.9% sits in the top ten. The specimen was PBMCs or T cells enriched from blood (not recorded which). These receptor sequences come from a woman in her forties who had been exposed to COVID-19.

The chain has TRBV11-1 and TRBJ2-1; no reliable D call. Germline V lookup: CDR1 SGHAT, CDR2 FQDESV (reference sequence). There are 14 residues in the CDR3. Trimming shortened V by 2 bases and J by 6 bases, and 11 bases separated the two germline ends. CDR3 region: CASSLSMRTNEQFF. The CDR3 bases are TGTGCCAGCAGCTTATCCATGAGAACCAATGAGCAGTTCTTC.

The V gene is TRBV19, the J gene TRBJ1-4; tentative D call: TRBD1 (6 bases). V lost 5 bases, J lost 5 bases, and 15 bases lay in between. Germline lookup yields CDR1 LNHDA and CDR2 SQIVND (reference sequence). The CDR3 length is 15 residues. CDR3 residues: CASSPGQRDNEKLFF. In nucleotides, the CDR3 is TGTGCCAGTAGTCCCGGACAGAGAGACAATGAAAAACTGTTTTTT.

The chain links TRBV7-9 to TRBJ2-4, with 9 bases matching TRBD2. J lost 3 bases, V lost 3 bases, and 9 bases had no gene match. The germline V gene has CDR1 SEHNR and CDR2 FQNEAQ (reference sequence). The CDR3 extends over 17 amino acids. CDR3 loop: CASSFARTSVGKNIQYF. CDR3 nucleotide sequence: TGTGCCAGCAGCTTCGCCCGGACTAGCGTGGGCAAAAACATTCAGTACTTC.

This chain joins TRBV27 and TRBJ2-7, with 7 bases matching TRBD1. V was pared by 5 bases and J by 3 bases, with 7 bases of the junction left unmatched. The CDR3 is made up of 14 amino acids. Germline V CDR1 and CDR2: MNHEY, SMNVEV (reference sequence). CDR3 DNA sequence: TGTGCCAGCAGTGAGGGGGCGCCGATCTACGAGCAGTACTTC. Translated, it gives CASSEGAPIYEQYF.

The chain joins TRBV5-4 to TRBJ1-1, with D perhaps matching TRBD1 (6 bases). The V end was cut by 0 bases, the J end by 1 base, with 10 bases between. The CDR3 totals 15 residues. Germline CDR1 SGHNT, CDR2 YYREEE (reference sequence). The CDR3: CASSLGGGRNTEAFF. DNA of the CDR3: TGTGCCAGCAGCTTGGGAGGGGGACGGAACACTGAAGCTTTCTTT.

The chain combines TRBV6-5 with TRBJ2-7, with D tentatively TRBD1 (6 bases). Per germline, CDR1 MNHEY and CDR2 SVGAGI. CDR3 size: 15 residues. V was shortened by 5 bases and J by 0 bases, with 14 bases between the two germline ends. CDR3 sequence: CASSPWGRTSYEQYF. CDR3 nucleotide sequence: TGTGCCAGCAGTCCTTGGGGGCGGACCTCCTACGAGCAGTACTTC.

J is TRBJ2-7 and V is TRBV7-9; D possibly corresponds to TRBD2 (5 bases). The V end was cut by 1 base, the J end by 6 bases, with 10 bases between. The CDR3 length is 13 residues. Germline V gene sequence: CDR1 SEHNR, CDR2 FQNEAQ (reference sequence). CDR3 sequence (DNA): TGTGCCAGCAGCTTAGACGCGGGTGGCGAGCAGTACTTC. Translated: CASSLDAGGEQYF.

This chain joins TRBV5-4 and TRBJ1-1; D is undetermined. Germline V gives CDR1 SGHNT, CDR2 YYREEE (reference sequence). Trimming cost V 4 bases and J 1 base, with 8 bases left between them. The CDR3 has 13 amino acids. The CDR3 DNA follows: TGTGCCAGCAGCCGACACTCGAACACTGAAGCTTTCTTT. Translating it yields CASSRHSNTEAFF. Drawing the rest from reference TRBV5-4 and TRBJ1-1, the complete variable domain is ETGVTQSPTHLIKTRGQQVTLRCSSQSGHNTVSWYQQALGQGPQFIFQYYREEENGRGNFPPRFSGLQFPNYSSELNVNALELDDSALYLCASSRHSNTEAFFGQGTRLTVV.

The J gene is TRBJ1-2, the V gene TRBV5-1; D is possibly TRBD1 (5 bases). In germline, CDR1 is SGHRS, CDR2 YFSETQ. The CDR3 length is 14 residues. Trimming took off 2 bases at V and 8 bases at J, with 16 bases between the two ends. CDR3 DNA sequence: TGCGCCAGCAGCTTCTTTCCGGAACAGGAAGGCTACACCTTC. Amino acid sequence: CASSFFPEQEGYTF.

This chain joins TRBV5-5 and TRBJ2-2; D might be TRBD2 (6 bases). Germline-derived CDR1 and CDR2 are SGHKS and YYEKEE (reference sequence). Trimming pared 5 bases from V and 1 base from J, leaving 12 bases between. The CDR3 consists of 15 residues. Here the CDR3 DNA reads TGTGCCAGCAGTAGGGGCGGGAAGAACACCGGGGAGCTGTTTTTT. Translating it yields CASSRGGKNTGELFF.

The chain couples TRBV2 to TRBJ2-7; 8 nucleotides match TRBD1. This CDR3 is 17 amino acids long. V lost 6 bases to trimming and J lost 3 bases; unmatched junction nucleotides: 16. CDR1 SNHLY and CDR2 FYNNEI come from the germline V gene. This CDR3 reads CASSFLGLRDRSYEQYF. The CDR3 DNA sequence: TGTGCCAGCAGCTTCCTGGGGTTAAGGGACAGGAGCTACGAGCAGTACTTC.

V usage is TRBV28 and J usage is TRBJ1-2, with D perhaps matching TRBD1 (5 bases). Between the trimmed V and J ends, which lost 7 bases and 5 bases, there was a span of 17 bases. The CDR3 covers 14 residues. Germline V gene data show CDR1 as MDHEN and CDR2 as SYDVKM. CDR3 sequence: CASTPGGGRYGYTF. CDR3 coding DNA: TGTGCCAGCACCCCTGGGGGAGGGCGGTATGGCTACACCTTC.

V usage is TRBV7-9 and J usage is TRBJ1-1; 7 bases agree with TRBD1. Germline CDR1 and CDR2: SEHNR and FQNEAQ (reference sequence). This CDR3 has 13 amino acids. Trimming at V came to 1 base and at J to 9 bases, leaving 5 bases not matched to a gene. CDR3 sequence: CASSLGGTDQAFF. CDR3 DNA sequence: TGTGCCAGCAGCTTAGGGGGGACAGATCAAGCTTTCTTT.

The rearrangement uses TRBV18 and TRBJ2-7, with 8 bases lining up with TRBD2. The V gene's germline CDR1 is KGHSH and CDR2 LQKENI. The CDR3 length is 14 residues. V dropped 2 bases and J dropped 2; count of bases not matched to a gene: 2. As DNA, the CDR3 is TGTGCCAGCTCACCAACTAGCGGTACCTACGAGCAGTACTTC. Its translation: CASSPTSGTYEQYF.

The sample holds many counts of this clone. The J gene is TRBJ2-3, the V gene TRBV3-1 (or the pseudogene TRBV3-2); perhaps TRBD2 as D (6 bases). Germline loops: CDR1 LGHDT, CDR2 YNNKEL (reference sequence). This CDR3 region has 14 residues. Trimming pared 4 bases from V and 5 bases from J, leaving 13 bases between. The CDR3 region has the DNA TGTGCCAGCAGCCCGGGACTGGGGGGAGATACGCAGTATTTT. This codes for CASSPGLGGDTQYF.

This clone is a singleton in its sample. This rearrangement joins TRBV7-2 to TRBJ2-3; perhaps TRBD1 as D (5 bases). This CDR3 contains 13 residues. Germline CDR1 reads SGHTA; CDR2 reads FQGNSA. Trimming shortened V by 3 bases and J by 4 bases, and 8 bases separated the two germline ends. The CDR3 nucleotides are TGTGCCAGCAGCTTCCGCAGGGCAGATACGCAGTATTTT. Its protein is CASSFRRADTQYF.

The V and J genes are TRBV10-1 and TRBJ2-2; 8 positions agree with TRBD1. Germline-derived CDR1 and CDR2 are WNHNN and SYGVQD (reference sequence). After removal of 6 bases from V and 6 bases from J, the junction contained 3 bases not matched to a gene. The CDR3 contains 13 residues. The CDR3 here is CASSPQGAGELFF. The DNA of the CDR3 is TGCGCCAGCAGCCCACAGGGGGCCGGGGAGCTGTTTTTT.

The chain combines TRBV6-1 with TRBJ2-7; 12 bases match TRBD1. The CDR3 is 16 residues long. Germline values: CDR1 MNHNS, CDR2 SASEGT. Unmatched junction bases numbered 8, after V lost 2 bases and J lost 6 bases. In DNA, the CDR3 is TGTGCCAGCAGTGAACCCCCCGGGACAGGGGGCTCCGAGCAGTACTTC. This sequence encodes CASSEPPGTGGSEQYF.

The rearrangement joins TRBV9 to TRBJ2-3; 8 nucleotides match TRBD2. Germline CDR1 is SGDLS and CDR2 is YYNGEE. V gave up 2 bases and J gave up 3 bases; unmatched junction bases: 5. The CDR3 sequence is 15 residues long. DNA for the CDR3: TGTGCCAGCAGCGTCATGACTAGCGAGACAGATACGCAGTATTTT. It encodes CASSVMTSETDTQYF.

J is TRBJ1-2 and V is TRBV29-1, with D tentatively TRBD1 (6 bases). The CDR3 extends over 12 amino acids. Germline values: CDR1 SQVTM, CDR2 ANQGSEA. Trimming removed 3 bases at V and 9 bases at J, with 14 bases between. This chain's CDR3 is CSVDPTGPSYTF. In nucleotides, the CDR3 is TGCAGCGTTGACCCCACAGGGCCCAGCTACACCTTC.

The CDR3 loop is CASSQQGQPNQPQHF. CDR3 coding DNA: TGTGCCAGCAGCCAACAGGGACAGCCCAATCAGCCCCAGCATTTT. The chain links TRBV7-6 to TRBJ1-5; 7 nucleotides line up with TRBD1. J was trimmed by 3 bases and V by 5 bases; bases with no gene match: 7. The CDR3 covers 15 residues. Germline V CDR1 and CDR2: SGHVS, FNYEAQ.

The chain joins TRBV21-1 to TRBJ1-4; no DNA check was done on the table's D call, TRBD1. TRBV21-1 is an annotated pseudogene. This CDR3 spans 17 amino acids. DNA of the CDR3: TGTGCCAGCAGCAAAGCTCCCTTAGGGGGTAAGGGTGAAAAACTGTTTTTT. Translating it yields CASSKAPLGGKGEKLFF.

The V and J genes are TRBV27 and TRBJ2-3, with TRBD2 identical over 11 bases. Germline CDR1 and CDR2: MNHEY and SMNVEV (reference sequence). With 4 bases clipped from V and 2 bases from J, the junction kept 11 bases outside the gene matches. This CDR3 is built from 18 residues. CDR3 sequence: CASSSLGLAENPTDTQYF. The CDR3 DNA sequence: TGTGCCAGCAGTTCCCTGGGACTAGCGGAGAACCCCACAGATACGCAGTATTTT.

The V call is TRBV9, the J call TRBJ1-1; 7 bases map to TRBD1. This CDR3 is built from 15 residues. Germline V gives CDR1 SGDLS, CDR2 YYNGEE. After removal of 0 bases from V and 3 bases from J, the junction contained 5 bases not matched to a gene. This CDR3 reads CASSVATTGYTEAFF. DNA for the CDR3: TGTGCCAGCAGCGTAGCCACGACAGGGTACACTGAAGCTTTCTTT.

CDR3 region: CAIKGWDSGSSTDTQYF. The DNA for the CDR3 is TGTGCCATCAAGGGGTGGGATAGCGGTTCTAGCACAGATACGCAGTATTTT. V is TRBV10-3 and J is TRBJ2-3, with D perhaps matching TRBD2 (6 bases). Germline-derived CDR1 and CDR2 are ENHRY and SYGVKD. CDR3 size: 17 residues. V was pared by 7 bases and J by 0 bases, with 20 bases between.

The chain is built from TRBV21-1 and TRBJ2-1; the D call TRBD2 from the table was never checked on the DNA. TRBV21-1 is deemed a pseudogene. The CDR3 is 15 amino acids. The chain's CDR3 is CASSKVGGAENEQFF. The DNA of the CDR3 is TGTGCCAGCAGCAAAGTCGGGGGGGCCGAGAATGAGCAGTTCTTC.

The genes are TRBV6-5 and TRBJ1-5, with TRBD1 as a possible D gene (5 bases). CDR3 size: 15 residues. The V and J ends lost 6 bases and 1 base respectively, with 13 bases between them. From germline, CDR1 is MNHEY and CDR2 SVGAGI. The DNA of the CDR3 is TGTGCCAGCAGGCCCGACAGTTTCAGCAATCAGCCCCAGCATTTT. It is translated as CASRPDSFSNQPQHF.

The genes are TRBV29-1 and TRBJ1-4; 8 nucleotides agree with TRBD1. V was clipped by 7 bases and J by 4 bases; unmatched bases: 5. This CDR3 has 13 amino acids. Germline-derived CDR1 and CDR2 are SQVTM and ANQGSEA. CDR3 nucleotides: TGCAGCGGCCGACAGGGGAGTAATGAAAAACTGTTTTTT. Amino acid sequence: CSGRQGSNEKLFF.

The chain uses TRBV7-9 and TRBJ2-5, with D perhaps TRBD2 (5 bases). V was pared by 5 bases and J by 3 bases, with 16 bases between. This CDR3 contains 15 residues. CDR1 is SEHNR and CDR2 is FQNEAQ in the germline V gene (reference sequence). The CDR3 DNA follows: TGTGCCAGCAGCCCTAGGAGGACTGGAAAAGAGACCCAGTACTTC. This translates into CASSPRRTGKETQYF.

This clone was seen a single time. CDR3 nucleotides: TGTGCCAGCAGTGACAGGGGGGGCACAGATACGCAGTATTTT. Translated: CASSDRGGTDTQYF. This rearrangement joins TRBV2 to TRBJ2-3; tentatively, D is TRBD1 (7 bases). CDR3 length: 14 residues. Per the germline V gene, CDR1 is SNHLY and CDR2 is FYNNEI. Trimming took 3 bases from V and 1 from J, leaving 8 bases between them.

The chain combines TRBV12-3 or TRBV12-4 with TRBJ1-2; D ambiguous. The length of the CDR3 is 12 residues. V was trimmed by 3 bases and J by 6 bases, leaving 8 bases between them. The CDR3 spells CASSFRVDGYTF. CDR3 coding DNA: TGTGCCAGCAGTTTTAGAGTAGATGGCTACACCTTC.